Following are 5 T cell receptor beta chains from one sample sequenced in a study of blood T cell repertoires in COVID-19. Produced via immunoSEQ multiplex PCR; TCRdb's table is partial and in-frame only. Counted here are fewer than 250,000 clones, roughly 82% occurring once; the ten biggest clones make up 4% to 5%. Material: peripheral blood. These receptors were obtained from a woman between 65 and 79 years old with acute or convalescent COVID-19.

This clone has a single count. The V call is TRBV11-2, the J call TRBJ1-3; a possible D gene is TRBD1 (5 bases). This CDR3 has 19 amino acids. Trimming removed 2 bases at V and 0 bases at J, with 20 bases between. Germline CDR1 is SGHAT and CDR2 is FQNNGV. CDR3 amino acids: CASSLSPGVGSYSGNTIYF. The CDR3 DNA reads as TGTGCCAGCAGCTTATCCCCGGGGGTTGGGTCTTACTCTGGAAACACCATATATTTT. Complete variable domain (other parts from reference TRBV11-2 and TRBJ1-3): EAGVAQSPRYKIIEKRQSVAFWCNPISGHATLYWYQQILGQGPKLLIQFQNNGVVDDSQLPKDRFSAERLKGVDSTLKIQPAKLEDSAVYLCASSLSPGVGSYSGNTIYFGEGSWLTVV.

This sequence joins TRBV3-1 (or the pseudogene TRBV3-2) and TRBJ2-1; TRBD2 might be the D (6 bases). Germline V lookup: CDR1 LGHDT, CDR2 YNNKEL (reference sequence). Deletions cut 4 bases from V and 5 bases from J, with 12 bases between. CDR3 length: 14 amino acids. The CDR3 loop is CASSPQRVNNEQFF. CDR3 nucleotide sequence: TGTGCCAGCAGCCCGCAGCGGGTGAACAATGAGCAGTTCTTC.

CDR3 bases: TGCGCCAGCAGACCGGGACAGCCTAATGAAAAACTGTTTTTT. It specifies CASRPGQPNEKLFF. The V and J genes are TRBV5-1 and TRBJ1-4, with 7 positions matching TRBD1. The junction had 4 bases not matched to a gene; V was cut back by 5 bases and J by 3 bases. The CDR3 sequence is 14 residues long. CDR1 is SGHRS and CDR2 is YFSETQ in the germline V gene.

The chain couples TRBV3-1 (or the pseudogene TRBV3-2) to TRBJ1-2; D gene ambiguous. Deletions cut 1 base from V and 5 bases from J, with 8 bases between. This CDR3 region has 13 residues. Germline CDR1 LGHDT, CDR2 YNNKEL (reference sequence). The CDR3 spells CASSQGALYGYTF. CDR3 in DNA: TGTGCCAGCAGCCAAGGGGCACTTTATGGCTACACCTTC.

This clone was picked up a small number of times. J is TRBJ1-4 and V is TRBV7-9, with 7 bases that match TRBD1. The ends lost 5 bases at V and 5 bases at J; junction bases unmatched: 8. Germline V gives CDR1 SEHNR, CDR2 FQNEAQ (reference sequence). There are 15 residues in the CDR3. As DNA, the CDR3 is TGTGCCAGCAGCGCGGACAGGTTCCTCAATGAAAAACTGTTTTTT. This translates into CASSADRFLNEKLFF.